The 11 T cell receptor beta chains reported below all come from one sample, sequenced in a study of CD8 T cells in Susac syndrome. RNA totalling roughly 0.45 to 1 ug underwent reverse transcription with random hexamers. In TCRdb, the immunoSEQ multiplex PCR reads were re-called with MiXCR into one record per CDR3 protein. The table lists around 280,000 distinct CDR3 sequences, 92% of them singletons. Sequenced: CD4+ T cells from PBMCs. The receptors were sampled from a human donor with multiple sclerosis.

CDR3 DNA sequence: TGTGCCAGCAGCTTGGGTGGGGCAGCTCTCTATGGCTACACCTTC. It codes for CASSLGGAALYGYTF. The V gene is TRBV5-4, the J gene TRBJ1-2; D might be TRBD1 (5 bases). The CDR3 has 15 residues. With 0 bases removed from V and 4 bases from J, the gap between germline ends came to 13 bases. Germline V lookup: CDR1 SGHNT, CDR2 YYREEE (reference sequence).

The CDR3 DNA is TGTGCCAGCAGCACGACCGGGACTGTCCTTAATGAGCAGTTCTTC. This encodes CASSTTGTVLNEQFF. The chain is built from TRBV7-9 and TRBJ2-1; the D gene is possibly TRBD2 (6 bases). Germline CDR1 SEHNR, CDR2 FQNEAQ (reference sequence). The CDR3 is 15 residues long. The V and J ends lost 5 bases and 7 bases respectively, with 18 bases between them. Full variable domain (missing parts from reference TRBV7-9 and TRBJ2-1): DTGVSQNPRHKITKRGQNVTFRCDPISEHNRLYWYRQTLGQGPEFLTYFQNEAQLEKSRLLSDRFSAERPKGSFSTLEIQRTEQGDSAMYLCASSTTGTVLNEQFFGPGTRLTVL.

The chain has TRBV12-3 or TRBV12-4 and TRBJ1-3; D perhaps matches TRBD1 (6 bases). Between the trimmed V and J ends, which lost 6 bases and 2 bases, there was a span of 11 bases. The CDR3 loop spans 14 amino acids. The CDR3 loop is CASRPTGPGNTIYF. The CDR3 region has the DNA TGTGCCAGCAGGCCCACAGGGCCTGGAAACACCATATATTTT.

The rearrangement joins TRBV2 to TRBJ2-1; 14 positions agree with TRBD2. The V gene's germline CDR1 is SNHLY and CDR2 FYNNEI. The CDR3 length is 18 residues. Losses at the gene ends were 5 bases for V and 2 bases for J; bases not matched to a gene: 8. In nucleotides, the CDR3 is TGTGCCAGCAGTCCCAGGACTAGCGGGGGGAGAACCTACAATGAGCAGTTCTTC. Translating gives CASSPRTSGGRTYNEQFF.

V and J are TRBV20-1 and TRBJ2-1, with 10 bases that match TRBD2. CDR1 is DFQATT, CDR2 SNEGSKA, per germline (reference sequence). The CDR3 runs 14 residues. Trimming took 2 bases from V and 4 from J; bases not matched to a gene: 2. The CDR3 loop is CSARLAGAYNEQFF. The CDR3 DNA reads as TGCAGTGCTAGACTAGCGGGGGCGTACAATGAGCAGTTCTTC.

In regard to this clonotype: Because the CDR3 is missing its conserved closing phenylalanine or tryptophan, this is likely a read error. The chain recombines TRBV30 with TRBJ2-5, with D perhaps TRBD1 or TRBD2 (5 bases each). V dropped 8 bases and J dropped 3 bases, with 16 bases sitting between them. Germline CDR1 GTSNPN, CDR2 SVGIG (reference sequence). The CDR3 contains 13 residues. CDR3 amino acids: CAGGMRRKETQYS. CDR3 DNA sequence: TGTGCCGGGGGAATGCGCAGGAAAGAGACCCAGTACTCC.

The chain is built from TRBV12-5 and TRBJ1-5, with TRBD1 as a possible D gene (5 bases). CDR1 is LGHNT and CDR2 is FRNRAP in the germline V gene. This CDR3 is built from 15 residues. V gave up 3 bases and J gave up 3 bases, with 12 bases separating them. CDR3 DNA sequence: TGTGCTAGTGGTTTCTGGCAGGGTCCCAATCAGCCCCAGCATTTT. Protein product: CASGFWQGPNQPQHF.

The V gene is TRBV20-1, the J gene TRBJ2-7, with 7 bases matching TRBD2. The V and J ends lost 0 bases and 4 bases, in that order; junction bases with no gene match: 9. The CDR3 contains 15 residues. Per germline, CDR1 DFQATT and CDR2 SNEGSKA (reference sequence). The CDR3 sequence: CSAREAGRELYEQYF. The DNA for the CDR3 is TGCAGTGCTAGAGAGGCGGGGCGGGAGTTGTACGAGCAGTACTTC.

The chain joins TRBV5-4 to TRBJ2-5; D is unclear. The V gene lost 0 bases and the J gene lost 2 bases, with 8 bases spanning the gap. Per the germline V gene, CDR1 is SGHNT and CDR2 is YYREEE (reference sequence). CDR3 length: 14 residues. The CDR3 nucleotides are TGTGCCAGCAGCTTGGTAACCCTTCAAGAGACCCAGTACTTC. Its translation is CASSLVTLQETQYF.

Only one count was recorded for this clonotype. Here the CDR3 DNA reads TGTGCCAGTAGTATCCGGGTACCGGGGGCCACAGATACGCAGTATTTT. Amino acids: CASSIRVPGATDTQYF. The V and J genes are TRBV19 and TRBJ2-3, with D perhaps given as TRBD1 or TRBD2 (6 bases each). With 3 bases removed from V and 2 bases from J, the gap between germline ends came to 15 bases. In germline, CDR1 is LNHDA, CDR2 SQIVND (reference sequence). This CDR3 comprises 16 residues. Filled out from reference TRBV19 and TRBJ2-3, the complete variable domain reads DGGITQSPKYLFRKEGQNVTLSCEQNLNHDAMYWYRQDPGQGLRLIYYSQIVNDFQKGDIAEGYSVSREKKESFPLTVTSAQKNPTAFYLCASSIRVPGATDTQYFGPGTRLTVL.

This chain links TRBV29-1 with TRBJ1-4; 7 nucleotides agree with TRBD1. The CDR3 has 13 amino acids. Germline V gives CDR1 SQVTM, CDR2 ANQGSEA. The V gene end was trimmed by 7 bases and the J gene end by 5 bases; junction bases not matched to a gene: 7. Here the CDR3 DNA reads TGCAGCGCCCAGGGACAGTTAAATGAAAAACTGTTTTTT. It yields the protein CSAQGQLNEKLFF.